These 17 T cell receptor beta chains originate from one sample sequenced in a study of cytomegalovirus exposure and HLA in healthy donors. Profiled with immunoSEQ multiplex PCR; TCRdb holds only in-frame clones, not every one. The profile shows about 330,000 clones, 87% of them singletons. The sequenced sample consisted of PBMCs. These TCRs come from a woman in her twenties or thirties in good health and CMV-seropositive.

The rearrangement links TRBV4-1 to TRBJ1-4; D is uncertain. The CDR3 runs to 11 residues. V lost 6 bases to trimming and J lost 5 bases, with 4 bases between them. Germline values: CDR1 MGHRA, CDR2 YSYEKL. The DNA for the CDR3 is TGCGCCAGCAGGTACAATGAAAAACTGTTTTTT. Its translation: CASRYNEKLFF.

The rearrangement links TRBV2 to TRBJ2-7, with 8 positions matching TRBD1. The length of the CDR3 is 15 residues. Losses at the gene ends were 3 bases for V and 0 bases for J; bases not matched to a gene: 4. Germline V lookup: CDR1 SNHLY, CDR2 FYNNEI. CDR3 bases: TGTGCCAGCAGTGATGGTCAGGGGGCCTCCTACGAGCAGTACTTC. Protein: CASSDGQGASYEQYF.

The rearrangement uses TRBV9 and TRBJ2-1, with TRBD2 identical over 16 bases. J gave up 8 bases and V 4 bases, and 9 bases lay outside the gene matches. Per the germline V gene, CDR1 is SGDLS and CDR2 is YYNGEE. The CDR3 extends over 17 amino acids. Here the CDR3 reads CASSSGLAGGKYDEQFF. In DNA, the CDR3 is TGTGCCAGCAGCTCGGGACTAGCGGGAGGGAAATATGATGAGCAGTTCTTC.

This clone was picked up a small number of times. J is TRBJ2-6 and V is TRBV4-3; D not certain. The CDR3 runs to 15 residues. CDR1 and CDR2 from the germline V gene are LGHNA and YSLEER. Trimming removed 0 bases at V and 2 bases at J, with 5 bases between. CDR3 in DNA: TGCGCCAGCAGCCAAGATGCCACTGGGGCCAACGTCCTGACTTTC. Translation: CASSQDATGANVLTF.

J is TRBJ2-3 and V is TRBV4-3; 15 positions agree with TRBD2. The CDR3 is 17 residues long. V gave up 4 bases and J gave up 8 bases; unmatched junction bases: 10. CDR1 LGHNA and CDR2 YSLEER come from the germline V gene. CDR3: CASSRERTSGGAGTQYF. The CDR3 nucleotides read TGCGCCAGCAGCCGCGAGCGGACTAGCGGGGGGGCCGGTACGCAGTATTTT.

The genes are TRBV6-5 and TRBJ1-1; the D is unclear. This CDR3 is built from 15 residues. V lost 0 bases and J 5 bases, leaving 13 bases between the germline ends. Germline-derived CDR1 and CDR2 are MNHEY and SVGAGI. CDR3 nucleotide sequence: TGTGCCAGCAGTTACTCGCGGCTGGAAGGAACTGAAGCTTTCTTT. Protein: CASSYSRLEGTEAFF.

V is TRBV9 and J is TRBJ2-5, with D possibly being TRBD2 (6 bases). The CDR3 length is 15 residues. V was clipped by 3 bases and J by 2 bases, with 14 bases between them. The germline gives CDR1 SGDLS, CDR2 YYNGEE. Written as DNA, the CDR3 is TGTGCCAGCAGCGCCGACCGGGGGTGGCAAGAGACCCAGTACTTC. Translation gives CASSADRGWQETQYF.

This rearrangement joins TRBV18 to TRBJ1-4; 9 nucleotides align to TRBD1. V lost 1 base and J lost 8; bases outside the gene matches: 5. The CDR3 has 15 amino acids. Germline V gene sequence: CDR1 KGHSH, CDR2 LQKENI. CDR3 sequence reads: CASSPRTGGVEKLFF. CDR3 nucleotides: TGTGCCAGCTCACCACGCACAGGGGGCGTAGAAAAACTGTTTTTT. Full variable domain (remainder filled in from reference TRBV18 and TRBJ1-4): NAGVMQNPRHLVRRRGQEARLRCSPMKGHSHVYWYRQLPEEGLKFMVYLQKENIIDESGMPKERFSAEFPKEGPSILRIQQVVRGDSAAYFCASSPRTGGVEKLFFGSGTQLSVL.

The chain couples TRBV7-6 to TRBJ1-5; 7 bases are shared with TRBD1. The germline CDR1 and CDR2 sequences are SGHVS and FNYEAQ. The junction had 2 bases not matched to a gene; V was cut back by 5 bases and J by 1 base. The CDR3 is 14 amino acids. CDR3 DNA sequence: TGTGCCAGCAGCCAGGGGGTAAGCAATCAGCCCCAGCATTTT. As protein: CASSQGVSNQPQHF.

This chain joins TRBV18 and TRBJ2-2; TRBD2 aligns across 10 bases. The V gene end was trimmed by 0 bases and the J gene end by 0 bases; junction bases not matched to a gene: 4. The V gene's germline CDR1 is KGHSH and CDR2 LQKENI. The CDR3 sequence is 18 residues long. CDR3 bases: TGTGCCAGCTCACCACCGGCTAGCGGGGGCGCGAACACCGGGGAGCTGTTTTTT. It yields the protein CASSPPASGGANTGELFF. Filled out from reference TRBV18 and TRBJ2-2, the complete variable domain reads NAGVMQNPRHLVRRRGQEARLRCSPMKGHSHVYWYRQLPEEGLKFMVYLQKENIIDESGMPKERFSAEFPKEGPSILRIQQVVRGDSAAYFCASSPPASGGANTGELFFGEGSRLTVL.

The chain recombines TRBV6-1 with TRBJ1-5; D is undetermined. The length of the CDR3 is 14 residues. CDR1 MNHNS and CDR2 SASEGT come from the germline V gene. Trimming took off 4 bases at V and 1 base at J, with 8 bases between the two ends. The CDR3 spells CASSGPASNQPQHF. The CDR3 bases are TGTGCCAGCAGTGGCCCCGCGAGCAATCAGCCCCAGCATTTT.

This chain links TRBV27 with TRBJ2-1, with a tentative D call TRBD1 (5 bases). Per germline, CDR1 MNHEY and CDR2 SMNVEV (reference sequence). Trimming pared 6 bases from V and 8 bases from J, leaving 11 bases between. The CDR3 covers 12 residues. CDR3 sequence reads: CASSPGYDEQFF. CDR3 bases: TGTGCCAGCAGCCCAGGGTACGATGAGCAGTTCTTC.

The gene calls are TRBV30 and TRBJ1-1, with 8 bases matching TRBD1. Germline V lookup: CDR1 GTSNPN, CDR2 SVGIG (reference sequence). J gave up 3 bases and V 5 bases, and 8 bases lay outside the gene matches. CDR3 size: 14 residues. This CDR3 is CAWGQGALDTEAFF. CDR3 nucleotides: TGTGCCTGGGGACAGGGCGCGTTGGACACTGAAGCTTTCTTT.

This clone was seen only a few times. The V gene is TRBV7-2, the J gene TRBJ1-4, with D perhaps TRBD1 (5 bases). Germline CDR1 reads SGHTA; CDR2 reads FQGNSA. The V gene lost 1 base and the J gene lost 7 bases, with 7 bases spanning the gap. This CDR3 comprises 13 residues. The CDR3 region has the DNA TGTGCCAGCAGCTTAGGTGGGGGTGAAAAACTGTTTTTT. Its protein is CASSLGGGEKLFF. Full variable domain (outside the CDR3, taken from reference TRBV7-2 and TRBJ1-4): GAGVSQSPSNKVTEKGKDVELRCDPISGHTALYWYRQSLGQGLEFLIYFQGNSAPDKSGLPSDRFSAERTGGSVSTLTIQRTQQEDSAVYLCASSLGGGEKLFFGSGTQLSVL.

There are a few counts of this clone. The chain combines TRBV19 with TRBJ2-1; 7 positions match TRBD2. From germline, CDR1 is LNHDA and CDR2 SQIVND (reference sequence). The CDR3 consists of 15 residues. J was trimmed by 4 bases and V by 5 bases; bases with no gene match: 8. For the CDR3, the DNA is TGTGCCAGTAGTTTACTACCGGGAGGATACAATGAGCAGTTCTTC. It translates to CASSLLPGGYNEQFF.

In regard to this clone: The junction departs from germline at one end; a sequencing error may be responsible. The CDR3 DNA reads TGTGCCAGCAGTCGCGCTGGAACCCGGGCAGGCGGGTTC. It translates to CASSRAGTRAGGF. The chain has TRBV6-5 and TRBJ2-7; tentatively, D is TRBD2 (5 bases). CDR3 length: 13 residues. Germline V gives CDR1 MNHEY, CDR2 SVGAGI.

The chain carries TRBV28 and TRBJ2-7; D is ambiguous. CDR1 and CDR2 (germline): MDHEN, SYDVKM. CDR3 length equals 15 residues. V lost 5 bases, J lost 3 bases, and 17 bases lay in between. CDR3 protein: CASSDAPKGNYEQYF. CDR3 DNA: TGTGCCAGCAGTGACGCCCCAAAGGGAAACTACGAGCAGTACTTC.